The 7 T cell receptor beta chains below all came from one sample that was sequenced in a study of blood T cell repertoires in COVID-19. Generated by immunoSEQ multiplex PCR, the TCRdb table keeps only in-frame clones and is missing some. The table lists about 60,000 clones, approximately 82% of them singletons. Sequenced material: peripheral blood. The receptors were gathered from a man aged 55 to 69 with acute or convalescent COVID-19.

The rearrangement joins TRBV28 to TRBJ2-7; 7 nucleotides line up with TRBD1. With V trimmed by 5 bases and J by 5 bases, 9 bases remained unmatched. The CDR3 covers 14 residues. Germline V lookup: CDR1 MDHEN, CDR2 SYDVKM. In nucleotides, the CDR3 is TGTGCCAGCAGTCGCTCGGACAGGAATGACGAGCAGTACTTC. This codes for CASSRSDRNDEQYF. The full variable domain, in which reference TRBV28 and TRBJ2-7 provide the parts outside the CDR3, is DVKVTQSSRYLVKRTGEKVFLECVQDMDHENMFWYRQDPGLGLRLIYFSYDVKMKEKGDIPEGYSVSREKKERFSLILESASTNQTSMYLCASSRSDRNDEQYFGPGTRLTVT.

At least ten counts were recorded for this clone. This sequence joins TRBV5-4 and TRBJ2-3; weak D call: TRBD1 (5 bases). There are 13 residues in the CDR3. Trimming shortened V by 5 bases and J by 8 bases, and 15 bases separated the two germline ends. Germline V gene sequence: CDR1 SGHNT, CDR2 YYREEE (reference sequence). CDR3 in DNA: TGTGCCAGCAGTCCGGTGGGGCCTAGTACGCAGTATTTT. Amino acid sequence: CASSPVGPSTQYF. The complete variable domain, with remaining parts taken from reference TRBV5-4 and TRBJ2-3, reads ETGVTQSPTHLIKTRGQQVTLRCSSQSGHNTVSWYQQALGQGPQFIFQYYREEENGRGNFPPRFSGLQFPNYSSELNVNALELDDSALYLCASSPVGPSTQYFGPGTRLTVL.

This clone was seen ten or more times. CDR3 in amino acids: CASPTFGLIPGYTF. For the CDR3, the DNA is TGTGCCAGCCCTACTTTCGGACTGATTCCTGGCTACACCTTC. The chain has TRBV11-2 and TRBJ1-2; D unresolved. This CDR3 spans 14 amino acids. Germline V gives CDR1 SGHAT, CDR2 FQNNGV. Deletions cut 8 bases from V and 7 bases from J, with 20 bases between.

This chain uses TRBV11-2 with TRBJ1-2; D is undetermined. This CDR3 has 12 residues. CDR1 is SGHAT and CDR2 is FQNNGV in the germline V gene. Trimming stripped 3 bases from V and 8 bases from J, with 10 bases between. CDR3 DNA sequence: TGTGCCAGCAGCTTCGCGGGTGAGGGCTACACCTTC. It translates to CASSFAGEGYTF.

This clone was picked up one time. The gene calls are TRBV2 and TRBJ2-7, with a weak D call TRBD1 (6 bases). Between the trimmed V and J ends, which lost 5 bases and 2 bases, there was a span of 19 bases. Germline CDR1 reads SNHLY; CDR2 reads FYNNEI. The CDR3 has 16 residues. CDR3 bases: TGTGCCAGCAGTAGTGACCGGGACACTTTTACCTACGAGCAGTACTTC. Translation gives CASSSDRDTFTYEQYF.

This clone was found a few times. CDR3: CASSEKGVYGYTF. CDR3 bases: TGTGCCAGCAGTGAAAAAGGGGTCTATGGCTACACCTTC. The gene calls are TRBV6-1 and TRBJ1-2; TRBD1 is a possible D gene (5 bases). Trimming removed 2 bases at V and 4 bases at J, with 8 bases between. The germline gives CDR1 MNHNS, CDR2 SASEGT. The CDR3 contains 13 residues.

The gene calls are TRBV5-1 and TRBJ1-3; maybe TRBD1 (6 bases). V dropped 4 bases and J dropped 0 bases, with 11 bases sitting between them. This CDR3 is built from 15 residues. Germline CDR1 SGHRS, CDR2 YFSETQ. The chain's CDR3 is CASSGDTASGNTIYF. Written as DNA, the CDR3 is TGCGCCAGCAGCGGGGACACGGCCTCTGGAAACACCATATATTTT.